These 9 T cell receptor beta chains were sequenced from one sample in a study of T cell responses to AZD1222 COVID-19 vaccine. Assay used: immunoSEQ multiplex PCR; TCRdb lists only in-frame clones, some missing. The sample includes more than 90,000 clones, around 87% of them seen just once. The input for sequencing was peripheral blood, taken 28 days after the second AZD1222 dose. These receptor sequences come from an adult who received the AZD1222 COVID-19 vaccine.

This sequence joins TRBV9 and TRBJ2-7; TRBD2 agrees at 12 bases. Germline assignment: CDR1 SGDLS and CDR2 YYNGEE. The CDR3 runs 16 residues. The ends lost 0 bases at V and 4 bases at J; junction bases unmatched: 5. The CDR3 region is CASSVGTSGALYEQYF. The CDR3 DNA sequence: TGTGCCAGCAGCGTAGGGACTAGCGGGGCGTTGTACGAGCAGTACTTC. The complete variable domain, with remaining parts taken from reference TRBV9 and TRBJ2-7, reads DSGVTQTPKHLITATGQRVTLRCSPRSGDLSVYWYQQSLDQGLQFLIQYYNGEERAKGNILERFSAQQFPDLHSELNLSSLELGDSALYFCASSVGTSGALYEQYFGPGTRLTVT.

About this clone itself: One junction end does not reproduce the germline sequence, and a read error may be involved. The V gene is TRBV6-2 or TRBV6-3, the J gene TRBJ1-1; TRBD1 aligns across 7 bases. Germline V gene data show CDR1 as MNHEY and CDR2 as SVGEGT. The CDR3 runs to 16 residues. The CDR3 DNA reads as TGTGCCAGCAGTTACTCGAGGGACAGCGGGTACACTGAGGCTTTCTTT. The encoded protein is CASSYSRDSGYTEAFF.

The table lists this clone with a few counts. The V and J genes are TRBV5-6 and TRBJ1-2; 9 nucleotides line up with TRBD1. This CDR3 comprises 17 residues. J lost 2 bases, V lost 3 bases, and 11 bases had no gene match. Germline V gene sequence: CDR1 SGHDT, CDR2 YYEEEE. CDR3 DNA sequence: TGTGCCAGCAGCTCCATATCTACCGGGACAGGGAACTATGGCTACACCTTC. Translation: CASSSISTGTGNYGYTF. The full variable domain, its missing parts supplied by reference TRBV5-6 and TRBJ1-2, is DAGVTQSPTHLIKTRGQQVTLRCSPKSGHDTVSWYQQALGQGPQFIFQYYEEEERQRGNFPDRFSGHQFPNYSSELNVNALLLGDSALYLCASSSISTGTGNYGYTFGSGTRLTVV.

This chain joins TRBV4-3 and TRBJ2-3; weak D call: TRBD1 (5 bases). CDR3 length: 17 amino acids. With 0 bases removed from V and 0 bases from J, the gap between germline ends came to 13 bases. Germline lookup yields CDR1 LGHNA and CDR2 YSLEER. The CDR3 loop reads CASSQDPKGRSTDTQYF. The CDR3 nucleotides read TGCGCCAGCAGCCAAGATCCCAAGGGGCGGAGCACAGATACGCAGTATTTT.

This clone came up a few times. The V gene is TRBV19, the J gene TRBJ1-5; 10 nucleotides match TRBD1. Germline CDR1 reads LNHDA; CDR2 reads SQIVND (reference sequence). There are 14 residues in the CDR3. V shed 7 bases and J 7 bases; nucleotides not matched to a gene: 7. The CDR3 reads CASIVTGGDQPQHF. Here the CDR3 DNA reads TGTGCCAGTATCGTGACAGGGGGCGACCAGCCCCAGCATTTT.

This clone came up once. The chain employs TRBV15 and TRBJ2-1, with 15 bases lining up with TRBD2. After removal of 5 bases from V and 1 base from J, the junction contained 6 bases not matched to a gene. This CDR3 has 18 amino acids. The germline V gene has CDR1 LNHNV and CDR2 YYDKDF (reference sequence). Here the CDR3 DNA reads TGTGCCACCAGCCCCTGGGGACTAGCGGGAGGATCCTACAATGAGCAGTTCTTC. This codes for CATSPWGLAGGSYNEQFF.

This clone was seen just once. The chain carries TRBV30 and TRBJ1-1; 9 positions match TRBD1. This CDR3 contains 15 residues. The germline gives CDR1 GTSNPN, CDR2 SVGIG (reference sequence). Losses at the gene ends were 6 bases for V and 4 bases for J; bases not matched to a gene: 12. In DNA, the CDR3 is TGTGCCTGCCAACATAACAGGGGGCCCGGCACTGAAGCTTTCTTT. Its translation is CACQHNRGPGTEAFF.

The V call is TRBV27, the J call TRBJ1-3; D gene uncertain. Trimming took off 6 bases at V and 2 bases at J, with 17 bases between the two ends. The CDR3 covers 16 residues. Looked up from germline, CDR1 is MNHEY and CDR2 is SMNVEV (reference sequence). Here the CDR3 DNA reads TGTGCCAGCAGACCCACGGGAAGTTGGGCTGGAAACACCATATATTTT. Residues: CASRPTGSWAGNTIYF.

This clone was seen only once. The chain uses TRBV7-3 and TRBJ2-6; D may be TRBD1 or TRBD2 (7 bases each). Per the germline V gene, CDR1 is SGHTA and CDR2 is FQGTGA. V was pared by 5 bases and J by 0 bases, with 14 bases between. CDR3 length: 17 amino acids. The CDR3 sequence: CASSPQGGSSGANVLTF. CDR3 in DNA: TGTGCCAGCAGCCCCCAGGGGGGGAGCTCTGGGGCCAACGTCCTGACTTTC.